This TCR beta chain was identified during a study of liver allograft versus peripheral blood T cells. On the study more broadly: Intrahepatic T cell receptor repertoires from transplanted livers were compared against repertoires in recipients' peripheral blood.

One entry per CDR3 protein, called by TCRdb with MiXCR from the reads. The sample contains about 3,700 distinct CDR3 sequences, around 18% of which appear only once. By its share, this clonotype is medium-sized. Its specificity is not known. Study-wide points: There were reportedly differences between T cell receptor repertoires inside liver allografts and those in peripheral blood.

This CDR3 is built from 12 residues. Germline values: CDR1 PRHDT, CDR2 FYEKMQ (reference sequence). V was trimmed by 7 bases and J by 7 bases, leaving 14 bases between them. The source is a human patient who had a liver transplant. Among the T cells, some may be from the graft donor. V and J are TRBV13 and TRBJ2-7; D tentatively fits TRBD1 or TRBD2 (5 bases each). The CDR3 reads CASTRDGREQYF. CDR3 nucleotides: TGTGCCAGCACCCGGGACGGCCGGGAGCAGTACTTC.